These T cell receptor beta chains were read from a single sample in a study of blood T cells in healthy people across ages. TCRdb re-derived calls from the 5' RACE reads in MiXCR, one entry per CDR3 protein. The sample shows fewer than 900,000 distinct CDR3 sequences, around 46% of them seen only once. The sample consisted of blood. All receptors come from a woman aged 55-69 years in good health. CDR3s include the opening cysteine and the closing phenylalanine or tryptophan. A D gene is named only where the DNA matches it firmly. Not every row has a clone size; where given, it reads once, few, many or a size class.

D | size | J | V | CDR3 | DNA
TRBD1 | NA | TRBJ2-7 | TRBV6-6 | CASRATGTGGRINEQYF | TGTGCCAGCAGGGCCACCGGGACAGGGGGCCGTATCAATGAGCAGTACTTC
NA | NA | TRBJ2-7 | TRBV6-2/TRBV6-3 | CASSYSNDSSSYEQYF | TGTGCCAGCAGTTACTCGAACGACAGTAGCTCCTACGAGCAGTACTTC
NA | NA | TRBJ1-2 | TRBV11-2 | CASSQYPQAVRDYRSNYGYTF | TGTGCCAGCAGCCAATACCCTCAGGCGGTCCGGGACTATCGGTCTAACTATGGCTACACCTTC
TRBD1 | NA | TRBJ1-6 | TRBV20-1 | CSAGPPGQLNSPLHF | TGCAGTGCTGGCCCCCCGGGACAGCTTAATTCACCCCTCCACTTT
TRBD1 | NA | TRBJ1-3 | TRBV24-1 | CATSDTRDRGSGNTIYF | TGTGCCACCAGTGATACCCGGGACAGAGGCTCTGGAAACACCATATATTTT
TRBD2 | NA | TRBJ2-2 | TRBV6-1 | CATKRGQRSNTGELFF | TGTGCCACAAAGCGGGGCCAGCGGTCGAACACCGGGGAGCTGTTTTTT
NA | few | TRBJ1-6 | TRBV14 | CASSLWTKGSPLHF | TGTGCCAGCAGCCTTTGGACAAAGGGATCACCCCTCCACTTT
NA | NA | TRBJ2-2 | TRBV7-3 | CASSPYGENTGELFF | TGTGCCAGCAGCCCCTATGGCGAGAACACCGGGGAGCTGTTTTTT
TRBD2 | NA | TRBJ2-7 | TRBV4-2 | CASSSTSGRRSEQYF | TGTGCCAGCAGCTCCACTAGCGGGAGGAGATCCGAGCAGTACTTC
TRBD1 | NA | TRBJ1-2 | TRBV28 | CASSLWGQGDIGYTF | TGTGCCAGCAGTTTATGGGGACAGGGCGATATAGGCTACACCTTC
TRBD1 | NA | TRBJ1-2 | TRBV4-3 | CASSQDDGTGSSPNGYTF | TGCGCCAGCAGCCAAGATGATGGGACAGGGAGCTCCCCTAATGGCTACACCTTC
TRBD1 | few | TRBJ1-2 | TRBV7-2 | CASSLQGAVVSYGYTF | TGTGCCAGCAGCTTACAGGGGGCGGTTGTCTCCTATGGCTACACCTTC
TRBD1 | few | TRBJ2-5 | TRBV12-3/TRBV12-4 | CASRTTGGAETQYF | TGTGCCAGCAGGACTACAGGGGGCGCGGAGACCCAGTACTTC
NA | NA | TRBJ2-5 | TRBV5-1 | CASSLYPGGLETQYF | TGCGCCAGCAGCTTGTATCCCGGGGGCCTAGAGACCCAGTACTTC
TRBD2 | NA | TRBJ2-7 | TRBV18 | CASSAGLAASYEQYF | TGTGCCAGCTCCGCCGGACTAGCGGCCTCCTACGAGCAGTACTTC
NA | few | TRBJ1-1 | TRBV12-3/TRBV12-4 | CASRGSGGGTEAFF | TGTGCCAGCAGGGGATCGGGTGGAGGGACTGAAGCTTTCTTT
TRBD1 | NA | TRBJ1-5 | TRBV20-1 | CSARAGGSGNQPQHF | TGCAGTGCTAGAGCAGGGGGGTCGGGCAATCAGCCCCAGCATTTT
NA | few | TRBJ2-7 | TRBV24-1 | CATSDPGTAQEQYF | TGTGCCACCAGTGACCCTGGGACGGCGCAAGAGCAGTACTTC
NA | NA | TRBJ2-2 | TRBV6-2/TRBV6-3 | CAIGRLTVNTGELFF | TGTGCCATTGGGCGGCTAACTGTTAACACCGGGGAGCTGTTTTTT
TRBD1 | NA | TRBJ2-7 | TRBV29-1 | CSVKIGTGGREQYF | TGCAGCGTTAAAATAGGGACAGGGGGTCGCGAGCAGTACTTC
TRBD1 | once | TRBJ2-5 | TRBV5-1 | CASSFRDRVPETQYF | TGCGCCAGCAGCTTCCGGGACAGGGTACCAGAGACCCAGTACTTC
NA | NA | TRBJ2-1 | TRBV20-1 | CSAGLSGGYEQFF | TGCAGTGCAGGACTCAGTGGAGGATACGAGCAGTTCTTC
NA | few | TRBJ2-2 | TRBV3-1 | CASSHGGVNTGELFF | TGTGCCAGCAGCCACGGCGGGGTGAACACCGGGGAGCTGTTTTTT
TRBD2 | few | TRBJ2-1 | TRBV6-1 | CASTQLAGGPNEQFF | TGTGCCAGCACTCAGCTAGCGGGGGGCCCCAATGAGCAGTTCTTC
NA | few | TRBJ2-1 | TRBV6-5 | CASRYLNEQFF | TGTGCCAGCAGATATCTGAATGAGCAGTTCTTC
NA | NA | TRBJ1-4 | TRBV5-1 | CASSDGGGGKLFF | TGCGCCAGCAGCGATGGGGGAGGCGGAAAACTGTTTTTT
NA | many | TRBJ2-7 | TRBV4-2 | CASSQDNEQYF | TGTGCCAGCAGTCAAGATAACGAGCAGTACTTC
NA | NA | TRBJ2-7 | TRBV12-3/TRBV12-4 | CASSLGWIGYEQYF | TGTGCCAGCAGTTTAGGGTGGATAGGCTACGAGCAGTACTTC
NA | many | TRBJ2-7 | TRBV6-2/TRBV6-3 | CASSLRQAYEQYF | TGTGCCAGCAGTTTAAGACAGGCATACGAGCAGTACTTC
TRBD2 | NA | TRBJ2-7 | TRBV20-1 | CSAQRESLYEQYF | TGCAGTGCCCAGCGGGAGTCGCTCTACGAGCAGTACTTC
NA | few | TRBJ1-2 | TRBV3-1 | CASSPIREGGYTF | TGTGCCAGCAGCCCAATCCGTGAGGGCGGCTACACCTTC
NA | many | TRBJ2-1 | TRBV5-1 | CASSPERPRPNEQFF | TGCGCCAGCAGCCCCGAAAGGCCAAGACCTAATGAGCAGTTCTTC
NA | NA | TRBJ2-5 | TRBV4-1 | CASSQVDLGFAYNEQYF | TGCGCCAGCAGCCAAGTGGACCTCGGATTCGCATACAATGAGCAGTACTTC
TRBD1 | many | TRBJ1-2 | TRBV7-8 | CASSLDQGAYGYTF | TGTGCCAGCAGCTTAGACCAGGGGGCGTATGGCTACACCTTC
NA | NA | TRBJ1-1 | TRBV30 | CAGGRPAFF | TGTGCCGGGGGGAGACCAGCTTTCTTT
NA | NA | TRBJ2-3 | TRBV5-4 | CASSLPGAASTDAQYF | TGTGCCAGCAGCTTGCCTGGAGCGGCTAGCACAGATGCGCAGTATTTT
TRBD2 | NA | TRBJ2-3 | TRBV2 | CASILSGGATDTQYF | TGTGCCAGCATCCTTAGCGGGGGGGCTACAGATACGCAGTATTTT
NA | NA | TRBJ2-2 | TRBV11-2 | CASSYRADTGELFF | TGTGCCAGCAGCTACCGGGCGGACACCGGGGAGCTGTTTTTT
TRBD1 | NA | TRBJ2-1 | TRBV27 | CASKGGDRGYNEQFF | TGTGCCAGCAAAGGGGGGGACAGGGGGTACAATGAGCAGTTCTTC
NA | NA | TRBJ2-1 | TRBV20-1 | CSARDIRTYNEQFF | TGCAGTGCTAGAGATATCAGAACCTACAATGAGCAGTTCTTC
TRBD1 | NA | TRBJ2-5 | TRBV7-2 | CASSLSTGGTETQYF | TGTGCCAGCAGCTTAAGTACAGGGGGCACAGAGACCCAGTACTTC
NA | few | TRBJ1-2 | TRBV5-1 | CASSENRANYGYTF | TGCGCCAGCAGCGAGAATCGGGCAAACTATGGCTACACCTTC
NA | NA | TRBJ2-2 | TRBV10-1 | CASSESIGMDGELFF | TGCGCCAGCAGTGAGTCGATAGGAATGGACGGGGAGCTGTTTTTT
NA | NA | TRBJ1-4 | TRBV14 | CASSQDHKLFF | TGTGCCAGCAGCCAAGATCACAAACTGTTTTTT
NA | NA | TRBJ2-1 | TRBV7-6 | CASSLEGRSSYNEQFF | TGTGCCAGCAGCTTAGAAGGGAGGAGCTCCTACAATGAGCAGTTCTTC
TRBD2 | NA | TRBJ2-4 | TRBV7-2 | CACSRIAGKAKNIQYF | TGTGCCTGCAGTCGAATAGCGGGGAAGGCCAAAAACATTCAGTACTTC
NA | NA | TRBJ1-2 | TRBV18 | CASSPGHFYGYTF | TGTGCCAGCTCCCCCGGGCACTTCTATGGCTACACCTTC
TRBD1 | few | TRBJ1-5 | TRBV12-3/TRBV12-4 | CASSGGTGVQPQHF | TGTGCCAGCAGTGGGGGGACAGGGGTTCAGCCCCAGCATTTT
NA | NA | TRBJ1-5 | TRBV6-5 | CASIQPGAAGQPQHF | TGTGCCAGCATTCAACCGGGGGCGGCGGGTCAGCCCCAGCATTTT
TRBD2 | NA | TRBJ2-7 | TRBV19 | CASSRTSGSFPYEQYF | TGTGCCAGTAGTAGGACTAGCGGGAGCTTCCCCTACGAGCAGTACTTC
TRBD1 | NA | TRBJ2-5 | TRBV6-5 | CASSRRTGAAEKQYF | TGTGCCAGCAGTCGAAGGACAGGGGCCGCTGAGAAGCAGTACTTC
NA | NA | TRBJ2-5 | TRBV11-2 | CASSASSVETQYF | TGTGCCAGCAGCGCAAGCTCAGTGGAGACCCAGTACTTC
TRBD1 | NA | TRBJ2-7 | TRBV12-3/TRBV12-4 | CASSQSSGTGLDEQYF | TGTGCCAGCAGCCAAAGTTCCGGGACAGGGTTGGATGAGCAGTACTTC
NA | NA | TRBJ2-1 | TRBV27 | CASRDWGDPTSQQFF | TGTGCCAGCAGAGATTGGGGGGATCCTACAAGCCAGCAGTTCTTC
TRBD1 | NA | TRBJ1-1 | TRBV7-9 | CASSLEGTGGYTEAFF | TGTGCCAGCAGCTTAGAGGGGACAGGGGGCTACACTGAAGCTTTCTTT
TRBD2 | NA | TRBJ2-1 | TRBV20-1 | CSASSVQGLAGVDEQFF | TGCAGTGCTAGTTCGGTCCAGGGACTAGCGGGAGTGGATGAGCAGTTCTTC
TRBD1 | few | TRBJ2-1 | TRBV14 | CASSQAPGQGIRNEQFF | TGTGCCAGCAGCCAAGCCCCGGGACAGGGCATAAGAAATGAGCAGTTCTTC
TRBD1 | NA | TRBJ2-1 | TRBV11-2 | CASSLGQGAWNEQFF | TGTGCCAGCAGCCTGGGACAGGGGGCGTGGAATGAGCAGTTCTTC
TRBD2 | NA | TRBJ2-1 | TRBV20-1 | CSAREQLAGVGEQFF | TGCAGTGCTAGAGAACAACTAGCGGGAGTTGGTGAGCAGTTCTTC